What follows are 23 T cell receptor beta chains derived from one specimen sequenced in a study of cytomegalovirus exposure and HLA in healthy donors. PCR involved 60 Vbeta and 13 Jbeta primers. Here immunoSEQ multiplex PCR was the method, and the copy in TCRdb shows in-frame clones only, minus some. The repertoire consists of about 170,000 clones, with roughly 84% occurring once and the leading ten covering about 0.39%. Sequencing was done on a sample of PBMCs. The receptor set was obtained from a boy aged 2-15 years in good health and CMV-seronegative.

The chain carries TRBV7-8 and TRBJ2-7; D gene ambiguous. CDR1 is SGHVS, CDR2 FQNEAQ, per germline. The V end lost 1 base, the J end lost 3 bases, and 16 bases lay between the germline ends. This CDR3 contains 16 residues. CDR3 region: CASSLVSRPSHYEQYF. As DNA, the CDR3 is TGTGCCAGCAGCTTAGTCTCTAGGCCCTCCCACTACGAGCAGTACTTC. The whole variable domain, filled in from reference TRBV7-8 and TRBJ2-7, reads GAGVSQSPRYKVAKRGQDVALRCDPISGHVSLFWYQQALGQGPEFLTYFQNEAQLDKSGLPSDRFFAERPEGSVSTLKIQRTQQEDSAVYLCASSLVSRPSHYEQYFGPGTRLTVT.

The V and J genes are TRBV25-1 and TRBJ1-1; D unclear. The CDR3 is 12 amino acids. V was shortened by 5 bases and J by 7 bases, with 11 bases between the two germline ends. From germline, CDR1 is MGHDK and CDR2 SYGVNS. CDR3 region: CASSPGHVEAFF. The CDR3 nucleotides are TGTGCCAGCAGTCCCGGTCACGTTGAAGCTTTCTTT.

As DNA, the CDR3 is TGTGCCAGCAGTCTCGGACTAGACACCGGGGAGCTGTTTTTT. As protein: CASSLGLDTGELFF. The chain joins TRBV6-6 to TRBJ2-2, with TRBD2 matching 7 bases. The CDR3 is 14 amino acids. Per germline, CDR1 MNHNY and CDR2 SVGAGI (reference sequence). J gave up 3 bases and V 5 bases, and 3 bases lay outside the gene matches.

The chain recombines TRBV28 with TRBJ1-1; tentatively, D is TRBD1 (5 bases). V lost 3 bases to trimming and J lost 1 base, with 15 bases between them. Germline values: CDR1 MDHEN, CDR2 SYDVKM. The CDR3 consists of 16 residues. The CDR3 DNA reads TGTGCCAGCAGTTTCCCCTCGCAGGGTTGGAACACTGAAGCTTTCTTT. Protein product: CASSFPSQGWNTEAFF.

This rearrangement joins TRBV19 to TRBJ2-5, with 9 positions matching TRBD2. CDR1 is LNHDA, CDR2 SQIVND, per germline (reference sequence). V lost 5 bases, J lost 6 bases, and 7 bases stayed unmatched. This CDR3 has 14 amino acids. CDR3 sequence: CASSDSSGRKTQYF. The CDR3 nucleotides read TGTGCCAGTAGTGACAGTAGCGGGAGAAAGACCCAGTACTTC. Combining the CDR3 with reference TRBV19 and TRBJ2-5 gives the whole variable domain DGGITQSPKYLFRKEGQNVTLSCEQNLNHDAMYWYRQDPGQGLRLIYYSQIVNDFQKGDIAEGYSVSREKKESFPLTVTSAQKNPTAFYLCASSDSSGRKTQYFGPGTRLLVL.

The chain recombines TRBV30 with TRBJ1-5; D is uncertain. Germline loops: CDR1 GTSNPN, CDR2 SVGIG (reference sequence). The CDR3 loop spans 15 amino acids. V lost 1 base and J lost 6, with 16 bases in between. The CDR3 nucleotides are TGTGCCTGGAGTGGGGAGGCAAGGTGGGGTCAGCCCCAGCATTTT. Translated: CAWSGEARWGQPQHF.

V gene TRBV29-1 combines with J gene TRBJ2-1; 11 bases line up with TRBD2. Germline assignment: CDR1 SQVTM and CDR2 ANQGSEA. CDR3 length equals 14 residues. Unmatched junction bases numbered 6, after V lost 7 bases and J lost 4 bases. In nucleotides, the CDR3 is TGCAGCGGAGGGACTAGCGGAATTTACAATGAGCAGTTCTTC. It specifies CSGGTSGIYNEQFF.

The rearrangement uses TRBV5-1 and TRBJ2-3; TRBD2 is a possible D gene (6 bases). The ends were cut back, 2 bases at V and 0 bases at J, with 13 bases in the middle. Germline V CDR1 and CDR2: SGHRS, YFSETQ. The CDR3 is made up of 16 amino acids. The CDR3 loop is CASSLWEAASTDTQYF. CDR3 in DNA: TGCGCCAGCAGCTTATGGGAGGCCGCTAGCACAGATACGCAGTATTTT.

J is TRBJ2-7 and V is TRBV6-1, with 7 positions matching TRBD2. CDR1 and CDR2 from the germline V gene are MNHNS and SASEGT. The CDR3 length is 14 residues. Trimming at V came to 1 base and at J to 4 bases, leaving 4 bases not matched to a gene. The CDR3 reads CASSEGTRWYEQYF. DNA for the CDR3: TGTGCCAGCAGTGAAGGGACTAGGTGGTACGAGCAGTACTTC.

The gene calls are TRBV27 and TRBJ2-7; the match to TRBD1 covers 8 bases. The junction had 7 bases not matched to a gene; V was cut back by 6 bases and J by 0 bases. The length of the CDR3 is 15 residues. The germline gives CDR1 MNHEY, CDR2 SMNVEV (reference sequence). CDR3 amino acids: CASRQGQGNSYEQYF. The CDR3 nucleotides are TGTGCCAGCAGGCAAGGACAGGGTAACTCCTACGAGCAGTACTTC.

The J gene is TRBJ2-7, the V gene TRBV13; 12 bases are a match to TRBD2. Per the germline V gene, CDR1 is PRHDT and CDR2 is FYEKMQ (reference sequence). The CDR3 loop spans 15 amino acids. V lost 5 bases, J lost 0 bases, and 2 bases stayed unmatched. CDR3 in DNA: TGTGCCAGCAGCATACTAGCGGGAGGCTCCTACGAGCAGTACTTC. It yields the protein CASSILAGGSYEQYF.

The rearrangement uses TRBV6-6 and TRBJ2-7; 11 bases line up with TRBD1. Trimming at V came to 0 bases and at J to 2 bases, leaving 3 bases not matched to a gene. Per the germline V gene, CDR1 is MNHNY and CDR2 is SVGAGI (reference sequence). The CDR3 is 16 residues long. The CDR3 is CASSYSWDRGTYEQYF. The CDR3 DNA reads TGTGCCAGCAGTTACTCTTGGGACAGGGGGACCTACGAGCAGTACTTC.

The chain carries TRBV9 and TRBJ2-1; 7 bases are a match to TRBD1. V lost 3 bases and J lost 8; bases outside the gene matches: 11. This CDR3 is 15 amino acids long. CDR1 and CDR2 from the germline V gene are SGDLS and YYNGEE. CDR3 protein: CASSGGQHPPDEQFF. CDR3 DNA: TGTGCCAGCAGCGGGGGACAGCATCCGCCCGATGAGCAGTTCTTC.

The chain couples TRBV18 to TRBJ1-5; 9 nucleotides line up with TRBD1. Germline V gene data show CDR1 as KGHSH and CDR2 as LQKENI. The CDR3 contains 16 residues. With 4 bases clipped from V and 4 bases from J, the junction kept 8 bases outside the gene matches. CDR3 region: CASSQATGGGNQPQHF. In DNA, the CDR3 is TGTGCCAGCTCACAGGCGACAGGGGGTGGTAATCAGCCCCAGCATTTT. Drawing the rest from reference TRBV18 and TRBJ1-5, the complete variable domain is NAGVMQNPRHLVRRRGQEARLRCSPMKGHSHVYWYRQLPEEGLKFMVYLQKENIIDESGMPKERFSAEFPKEGPSILRIQQVVRGDSAAYFCASSQATGGGNQPQHFGDGTRLSIL.

The V call is TRBV28, the J call TRBJ2-1; the match to TRBD2 covers 13 bases. Germline-derived CDR1 and CDR2 are MDHEN and SYDVKM. The J segment lost 1 base and the V segment lost 5 bases, leaving 5 bases of the junction unmatched. This CDR3 has 17 amino acids. As DNA, the CDR3 is TGTGCCAGCAGTGAGACTAGCGGGAGGACTTCCTACAATGAGCAGTTCTTC. Amino acid sequence: CASSETSGRTSYNEQFF.

This chain uses TRBV2 with TRBJ2-7, with 10 bases aligning to TRBD1. This CDR3 is 13 amino acids long. Germline loops: CDR1 SNHLY, CDR2 FYNNEI. V lost 7 bases to trimming and J lost 6 bases; unmatched junction nucleotides: 6. The CDR3 loop reads CASNRDRGSEQYF. Written as DNA, the CDR3 is TGTGCCAGCAACCGGGACAGGGGAAGCGAGCAGTACTTC.

CDR3 residues: CASSLSGRSTDTQYF. CDR3 DNA sequence: TGTGCCAGCAGCTTGAGTGGCAGGAGCACAGATACGCAGTATTTT. The chain combines TRBV5-5 with TRBJ2-3; D is undetermined. The CDR3 is 15 residues long. With 1 base removed from V and 0 bases from J, the gap between germline ends came to 9 bases. Germline CDR1 and CDR2: SGHKS and YYEKEE (reference sequence).

The table lists this clone with a count of one. The chain employs TRBV5-8 and TRBJ1-4; 9 positions match TRBD1. The CDR3 has 14 amino acids. Germline V gene sequence: CDR1 SGHTS, CDR2 YDEGEE. With 4 bases clipped from V and 15 bases from J, the junction kept 13 bases outside the gene matches. The CDR3 DNA reads TGTGCCAGCAGCAGAGGCGGGACAGGGTTTGGGGTGTTTTTT. This translates into CASSRGGTGFGVFF.

The gene calls are TRBV19 and TRBJ2-3; possibly TRBD1 for D (6 bases). Germline CDR1 LNHDA, CDR2 SQIVND (reference sequence). This CDR3 has 12 residues. V gave up 0 bases and J gave up 8 bases, with 6 bases separating them. For the CDR3, the DNA is TGTGCCAGTAGTATAGAAGGGGGTACGCAGTATTTT. Protein: CASSIEGGTQYF.

The chain recombines TRBV5-1 with TRBJ1-5; 10 bases match TRBD1. Germline CDR1 reads SGHRS; CDR2 reads YFSETQ. J was trimmed by 6 bases and V by 0 bases; bases with no gene match: 3. The CDR3 sequence is 15 residues long. The DNA of the CDR3 is TGCGCCAGCAGCTTGGATGGACAGGGGGGTCAGCCCCAGCATTTT. Its protein is CASSLDGQGGQPQHF.

This chain connects TRBV5-1 to TRBJ2-7, with D tentatively TRBD2 (5 bases). Germline CDR1 reads SGHRS; CDR2 reads YFSETQ. The CDR3 contains 14 residues. The ends were cut back, 3 bases at V and 3 bases at J, with 13 bases in the middle. In DNA form, the CDR3 reads TGCGCCAGCAGCTCGGTCGGGGAGCTCTACGAGCAGTACTTC. This sequence encodes CASSSVGELYEQYF.

CDR3 DNA: TGTGCCGTGTCCCCGGGGGCTAACTATGGCTACACCTTC. Its translation: CAVSPGANYGYTF. The rearrangement joins TRBV27 to TRBJ1-2; perhaps TRBD1 as D (5 bases). V gave up 11 bases and J gave up 0 bases, with 13 bases separating them. Germline CDR1 MNHEY, CDR2 SMNVEV (reference sequence). The CDR3 contains 13 residues.

The chain has TRBV10-3 and TRBJ2-5, with a weak D call TRBD2 (6 bases). This CDR3 is built from 13 residues. Trimming removed 2 bases from V and 5 bases from J, with 9 bases in between. The germline V gene has CDR1 ENHRY and CDR2 SYGVKD. The CDR3 bases are TGTGCCATCAGTGAGACGGGGGATGAGACCCAGTACTTC. As protein: CAISETGDETQYF.